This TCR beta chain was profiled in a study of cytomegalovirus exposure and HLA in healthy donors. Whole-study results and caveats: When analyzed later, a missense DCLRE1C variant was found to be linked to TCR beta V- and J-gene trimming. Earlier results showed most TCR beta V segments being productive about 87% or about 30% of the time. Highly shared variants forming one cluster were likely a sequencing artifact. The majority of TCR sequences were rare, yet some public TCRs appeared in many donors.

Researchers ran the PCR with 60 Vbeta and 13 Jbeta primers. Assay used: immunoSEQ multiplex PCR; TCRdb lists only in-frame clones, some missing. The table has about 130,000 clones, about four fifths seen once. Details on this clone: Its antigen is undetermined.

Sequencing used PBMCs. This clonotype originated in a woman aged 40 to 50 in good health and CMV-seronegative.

The CDR3 is CASSENPGTGHEQYF. In DNA form, the CDR3 reads TGTGCCAGCAGTGAAAACCCAGGGACAGGCCACGAGCAGTACTTC. The chain employs TRBV9 and TRBJ2-7; 8 nucleotides line up with TRBD1. Germline assignment: CDR1 SGDLS and CDR2 YYNGEE. The CDR3 totals 15 residues. The V and J ends lost 5 bases and 5 bases, in that order; junction bases with no gene match: 12.